This note documents a single TCR beta chain sequence. These data originate in a study of blood T cell repertoires in COVID-19. Using immunoSEQ multiplex PCR, the repertoire was profiled, and TCRdb retains in-frame clones only, with some absent. The sample contains about 270,000 clones, less than 90% of which appear only once. Cohort assignment relied on participant-reported clinical history. Among Cohort 3 donors, those recovered had two negative PCRs, clearance, or symptom resolution. With V trimmed by 7 bases and J by 7 bases, 8 bases remained unmatched. Looked up from germline, CDR1 is LNHDA and CDR2 is SQIVND (reference sequence). The CDR3 is made up of 14 amino acids.

The chain uses TRBV19 and TRBJ1-5, with 9 bases matching TRBD1. Source material: PBMCs or T cells enriched from blood (not recorded which). The sequence derives from a woman in her forties or fifties who had recovered from COVID-19. The DNA for the CDR3 is TGTGCCAGTATAGGGACAGGGTGGGAACAGCCCCAGCATTTT. As protein: CASIGTGWEQPQHF.